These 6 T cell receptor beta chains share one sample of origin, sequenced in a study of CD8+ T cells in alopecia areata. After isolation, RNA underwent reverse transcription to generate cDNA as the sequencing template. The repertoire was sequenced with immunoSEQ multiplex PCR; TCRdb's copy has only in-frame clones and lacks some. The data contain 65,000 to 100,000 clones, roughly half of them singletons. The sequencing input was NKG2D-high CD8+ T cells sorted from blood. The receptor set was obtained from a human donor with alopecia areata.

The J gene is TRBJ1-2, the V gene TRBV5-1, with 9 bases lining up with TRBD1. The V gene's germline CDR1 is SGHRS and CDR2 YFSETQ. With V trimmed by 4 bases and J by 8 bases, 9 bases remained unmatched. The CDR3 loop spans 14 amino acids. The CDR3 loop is CASSRGDRAEGYTF. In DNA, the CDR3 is TGCGCCAGCAGCCGGGGGGACAGGGCCGAGGGCTACACCTTC.

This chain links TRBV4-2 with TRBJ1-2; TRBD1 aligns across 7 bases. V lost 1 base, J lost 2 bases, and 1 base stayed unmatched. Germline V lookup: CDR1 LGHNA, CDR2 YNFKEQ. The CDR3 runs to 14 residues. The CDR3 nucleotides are TGTGCCAGCAGCCAAGTGACAGGGAACTATGGCTACACCTTC. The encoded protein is CASSQVTGNYGYTF.

The CDR3 region has the DNA TGCAGCGTGGACGGGGGGACAACCCTCAATGAGCAGTTCTTC. It is translated as CSVDGGTTLNEQFF. The chain recombines TRBV29-1 with TRBJ2-1; tentatively, D is TRBD2 (7 bases). In germline, CDR1 is SQVTM, CDR2 ANQGSEA. Between the trimmed V and J ends, which lost 6 bases and 6 bases, there was a span of 18 bases. This CDR3 has 14 residues.

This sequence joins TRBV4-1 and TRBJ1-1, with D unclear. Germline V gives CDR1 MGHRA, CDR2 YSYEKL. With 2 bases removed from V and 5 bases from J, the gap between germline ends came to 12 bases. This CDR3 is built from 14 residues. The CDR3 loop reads CASSQTDSGTEAFF. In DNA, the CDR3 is TGCGCCAGCAGCCAAACGGACTCTGGAACTGAAGCTTTCTTT.

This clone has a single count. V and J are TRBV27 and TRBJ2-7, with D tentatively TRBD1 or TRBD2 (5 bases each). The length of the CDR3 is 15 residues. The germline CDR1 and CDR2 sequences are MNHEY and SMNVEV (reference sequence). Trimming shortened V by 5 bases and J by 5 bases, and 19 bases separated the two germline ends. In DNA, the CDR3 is TGTGCCAGCAGTCCAACCGGGACGACTCCTAACGAGCAGTACTTC. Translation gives CASSPTGTTPNEQYF.

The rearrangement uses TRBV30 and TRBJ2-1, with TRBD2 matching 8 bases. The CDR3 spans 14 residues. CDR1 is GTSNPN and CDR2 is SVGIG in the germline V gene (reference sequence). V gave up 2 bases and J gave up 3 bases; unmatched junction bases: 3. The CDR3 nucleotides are TGTGCCTGGAGTTTGGCGGGGGGCTACAATGAGCAGTTCTTC. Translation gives CAWSLAGGYNEQFF.